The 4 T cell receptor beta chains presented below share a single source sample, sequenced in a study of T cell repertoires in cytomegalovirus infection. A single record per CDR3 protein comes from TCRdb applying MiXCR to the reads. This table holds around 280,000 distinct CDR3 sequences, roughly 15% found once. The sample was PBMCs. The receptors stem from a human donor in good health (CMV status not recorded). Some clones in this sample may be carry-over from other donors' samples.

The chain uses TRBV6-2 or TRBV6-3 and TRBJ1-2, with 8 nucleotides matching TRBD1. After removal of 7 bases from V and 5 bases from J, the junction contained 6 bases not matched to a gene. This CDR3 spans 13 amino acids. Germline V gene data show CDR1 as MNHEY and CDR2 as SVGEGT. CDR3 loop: CASTQGQEYGYTF. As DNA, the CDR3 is TGTGCCAGCACCCAGGGACAGGAGTATGGCTACACCTTC.

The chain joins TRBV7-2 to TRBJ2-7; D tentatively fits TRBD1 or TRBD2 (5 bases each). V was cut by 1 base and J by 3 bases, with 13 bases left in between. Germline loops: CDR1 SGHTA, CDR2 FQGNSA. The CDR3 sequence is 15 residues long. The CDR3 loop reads CASSLVGTVIYEQYF. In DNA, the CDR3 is TGTGCCAGCAGCTTAGTAGGGACGGTCATCTACGAGCAGTACTTC.

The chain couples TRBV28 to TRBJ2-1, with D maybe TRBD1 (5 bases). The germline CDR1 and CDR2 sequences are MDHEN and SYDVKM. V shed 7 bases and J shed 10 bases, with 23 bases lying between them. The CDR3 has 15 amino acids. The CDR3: CASTAVREGVGEQFF. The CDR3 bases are TGTGCCAGCACCGCGGTCAGGGAAGGGGTGGGAGAGCAGTTCTTC.

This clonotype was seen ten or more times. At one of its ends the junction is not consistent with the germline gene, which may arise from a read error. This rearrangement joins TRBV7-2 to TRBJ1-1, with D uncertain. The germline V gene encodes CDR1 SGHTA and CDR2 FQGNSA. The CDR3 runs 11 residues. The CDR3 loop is CASSLGRAPYF. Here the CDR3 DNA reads TGTGCCAGCAGCTTAGGTCGGGCTCCCTACTTT.